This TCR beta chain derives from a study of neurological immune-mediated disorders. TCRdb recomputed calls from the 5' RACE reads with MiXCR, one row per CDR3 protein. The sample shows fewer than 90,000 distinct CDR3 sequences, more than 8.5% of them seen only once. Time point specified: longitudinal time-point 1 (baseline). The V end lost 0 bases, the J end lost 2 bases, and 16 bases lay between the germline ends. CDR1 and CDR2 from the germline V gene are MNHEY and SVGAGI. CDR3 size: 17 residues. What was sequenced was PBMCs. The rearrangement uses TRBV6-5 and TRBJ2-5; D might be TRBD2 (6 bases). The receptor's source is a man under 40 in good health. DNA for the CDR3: TGTGCCAGCAGTTACTCGAGGGCTGGCGGGGAGCAAGAGACCCAGTACTTC. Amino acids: CASSYSRAGGEQETQYF.